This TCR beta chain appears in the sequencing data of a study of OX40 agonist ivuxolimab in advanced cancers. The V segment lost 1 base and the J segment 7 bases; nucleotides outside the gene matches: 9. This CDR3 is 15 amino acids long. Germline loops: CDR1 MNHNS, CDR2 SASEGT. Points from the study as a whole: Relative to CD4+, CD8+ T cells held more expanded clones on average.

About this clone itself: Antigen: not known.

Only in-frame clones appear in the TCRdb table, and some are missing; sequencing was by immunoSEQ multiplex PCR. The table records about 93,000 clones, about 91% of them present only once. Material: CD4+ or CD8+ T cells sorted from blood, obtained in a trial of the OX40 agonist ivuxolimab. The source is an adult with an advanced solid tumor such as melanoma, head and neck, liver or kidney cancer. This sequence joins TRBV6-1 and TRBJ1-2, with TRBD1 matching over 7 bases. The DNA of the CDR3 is TGTGCCAGCAGTGAAGGACAGGGCCCTTTAGGTGGCTACACCTTC. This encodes CASSEGQGPLGGYTF.